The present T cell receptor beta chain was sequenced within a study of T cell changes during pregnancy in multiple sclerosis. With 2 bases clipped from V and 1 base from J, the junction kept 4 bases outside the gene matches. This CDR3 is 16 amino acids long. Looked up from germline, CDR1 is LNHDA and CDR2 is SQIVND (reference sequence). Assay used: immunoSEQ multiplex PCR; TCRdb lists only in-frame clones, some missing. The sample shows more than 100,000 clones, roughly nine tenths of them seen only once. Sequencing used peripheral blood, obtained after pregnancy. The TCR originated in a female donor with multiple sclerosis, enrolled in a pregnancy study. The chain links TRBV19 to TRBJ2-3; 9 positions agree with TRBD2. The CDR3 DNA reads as TGTGCCAGTAGTATATCCAGCGGGGGGCGCACAGATACGCAGTATTTT. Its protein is CASSISSGGRTDTQYF.